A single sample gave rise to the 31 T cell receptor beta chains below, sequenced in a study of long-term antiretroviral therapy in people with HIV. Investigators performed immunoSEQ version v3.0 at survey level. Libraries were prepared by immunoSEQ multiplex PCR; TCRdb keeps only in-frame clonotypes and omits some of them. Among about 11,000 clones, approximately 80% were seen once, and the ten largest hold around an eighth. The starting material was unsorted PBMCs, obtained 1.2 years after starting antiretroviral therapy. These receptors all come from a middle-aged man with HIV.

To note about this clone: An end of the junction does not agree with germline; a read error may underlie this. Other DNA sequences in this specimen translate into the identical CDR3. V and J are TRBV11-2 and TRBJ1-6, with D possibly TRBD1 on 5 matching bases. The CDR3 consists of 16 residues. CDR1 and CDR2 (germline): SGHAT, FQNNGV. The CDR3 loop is CASSLDDSSYNSPLHF. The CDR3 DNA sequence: TGTGCCAGCAGCTTAGATGACAGCTCCTATAATTCACCCCTTCACTTT.

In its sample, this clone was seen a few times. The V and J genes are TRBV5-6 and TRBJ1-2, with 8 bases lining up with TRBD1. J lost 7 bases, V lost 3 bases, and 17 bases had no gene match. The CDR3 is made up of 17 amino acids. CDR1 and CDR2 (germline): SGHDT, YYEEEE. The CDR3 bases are TGTGCCAGCAGCTATAGGACAGGGCAGACTCTTTTAACTGGCTACACCTTC. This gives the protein CASSYRTGQTLLTGYTF.

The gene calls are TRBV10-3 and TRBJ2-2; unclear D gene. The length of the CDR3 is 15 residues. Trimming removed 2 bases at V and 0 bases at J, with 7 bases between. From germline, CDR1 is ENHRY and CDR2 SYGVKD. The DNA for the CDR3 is TGTGCCATCAGTGAGCAGTTCGCGAACACCGGGGAGCTGTTTTTT. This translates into CAISEQFANTGELFF.

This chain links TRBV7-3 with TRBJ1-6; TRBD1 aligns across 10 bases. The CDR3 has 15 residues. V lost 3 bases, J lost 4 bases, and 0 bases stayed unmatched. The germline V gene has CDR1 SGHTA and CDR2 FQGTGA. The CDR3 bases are TGTGCCAGCAGCTTGGGACAGGGGTATAATTCACCCCTCCACTTT. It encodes CASSLGQGYNSPLHF.

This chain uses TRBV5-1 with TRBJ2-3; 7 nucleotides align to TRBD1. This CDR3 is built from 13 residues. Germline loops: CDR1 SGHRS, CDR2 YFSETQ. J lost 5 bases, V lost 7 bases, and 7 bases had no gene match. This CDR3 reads CASSSGGGDTQYF. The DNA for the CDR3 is TGCGCCAGCTCCTCAGGGGGTGGAGATACGCAGTATTTT.

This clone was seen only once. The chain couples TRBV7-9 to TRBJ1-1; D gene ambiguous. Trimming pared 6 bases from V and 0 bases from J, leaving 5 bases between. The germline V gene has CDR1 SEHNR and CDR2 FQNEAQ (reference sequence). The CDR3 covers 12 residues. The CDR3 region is CASREMNTEAFF. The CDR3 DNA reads TGTGCCAGCAGGGAAATGAACACTGAAGCTTTCTTT.

CDR3 protein: CASSTFPQGGRDSPLHF. Written as DNA, the CDR3 is TGTGCCAGCAGTACGTTTCCACAGGGCGGAAGGGATTCACCCCTCCACTTT. V gene TRBV2 combines with J gene TRBJ1-6, with a weak D call TRBD1 (6 bases). CDR3 size: 17 residues. The germline V gene has CDR1 SNHLY and CDR2 FYNNEI. The V and J ends lost 5 bases and 8 bases respectively, with 22 bases between them.

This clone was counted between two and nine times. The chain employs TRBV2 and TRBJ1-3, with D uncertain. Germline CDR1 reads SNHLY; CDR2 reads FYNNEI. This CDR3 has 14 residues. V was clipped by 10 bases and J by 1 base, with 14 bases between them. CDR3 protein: CATREDLSGNTIYF. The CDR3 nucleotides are TGTGCCACTAGGGAGGACCTTTCTGGAAACACCATATATTTT.

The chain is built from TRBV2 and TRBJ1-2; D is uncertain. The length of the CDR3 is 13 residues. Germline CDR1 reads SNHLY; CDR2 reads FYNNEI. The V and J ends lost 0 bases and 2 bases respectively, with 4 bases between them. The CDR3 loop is CASSEASNYGYTF. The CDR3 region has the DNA TGTGCCAGCAGTGAAGCTTCCAACTATGGCTACACCTTC.

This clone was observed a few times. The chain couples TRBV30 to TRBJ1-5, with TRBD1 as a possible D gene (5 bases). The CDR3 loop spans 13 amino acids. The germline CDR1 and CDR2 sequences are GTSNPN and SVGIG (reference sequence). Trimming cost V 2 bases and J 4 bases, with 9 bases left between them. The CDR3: CAWSSGRNQPQHF. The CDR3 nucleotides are TGTGCCTGGAGTTCAGGGCGTAATCAGCCCCAGCATTTT.

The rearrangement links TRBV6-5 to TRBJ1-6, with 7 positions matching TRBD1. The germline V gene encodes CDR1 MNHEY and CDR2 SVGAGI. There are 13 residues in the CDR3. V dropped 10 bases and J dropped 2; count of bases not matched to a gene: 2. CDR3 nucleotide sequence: TGTGCCATCGGACAGGCCTATAATTCACCCCTCCACTTT. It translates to CAIGQAYNSPLHF.

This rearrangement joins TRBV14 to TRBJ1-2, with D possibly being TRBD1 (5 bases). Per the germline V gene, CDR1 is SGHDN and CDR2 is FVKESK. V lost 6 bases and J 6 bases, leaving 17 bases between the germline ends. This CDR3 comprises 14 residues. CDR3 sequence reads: CASSLQQAGHGYTF. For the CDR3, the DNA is TGTGCCAGCAGTCTTCAACAGGCCGGGCATGGCTACACCTTC.

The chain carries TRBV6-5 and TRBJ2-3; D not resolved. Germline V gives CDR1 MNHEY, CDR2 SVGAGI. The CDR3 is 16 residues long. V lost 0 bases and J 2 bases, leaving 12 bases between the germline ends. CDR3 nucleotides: TGTGCCAGCAGTTACTCTATGGGCTCAGACACAGATACGCAGTATTTT. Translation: CASSYSMGSDTDTQYF.

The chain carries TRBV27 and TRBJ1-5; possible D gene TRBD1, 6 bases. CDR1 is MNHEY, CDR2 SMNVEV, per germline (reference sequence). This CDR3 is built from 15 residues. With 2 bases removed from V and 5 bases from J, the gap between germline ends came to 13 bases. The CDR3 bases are TGTGCCAGCAGTTTAATTCCGGGGGCCGATCAGCCCCAGCATTTT. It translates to CASSLIPGADQPQHF.

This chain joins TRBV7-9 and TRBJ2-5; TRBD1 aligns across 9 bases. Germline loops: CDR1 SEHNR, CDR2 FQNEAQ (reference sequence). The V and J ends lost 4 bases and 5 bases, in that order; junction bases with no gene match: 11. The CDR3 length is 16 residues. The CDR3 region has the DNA TGTGCCAGCAGCTCGACCCGGACAGGGGTAGAGGAGACCCAGTACTTC. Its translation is CASSSTRTGVEETQYF.

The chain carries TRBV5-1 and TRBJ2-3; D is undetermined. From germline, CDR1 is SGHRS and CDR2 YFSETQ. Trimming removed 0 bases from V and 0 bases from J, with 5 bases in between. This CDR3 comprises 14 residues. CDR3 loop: CASSLASSTDTQYF. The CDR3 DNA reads TGCGCCAGCAGCTTGGCCTCTAGCACAGATACGCAGTATTTT. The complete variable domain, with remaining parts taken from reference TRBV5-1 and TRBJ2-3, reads KAGVTQTPRYLIKTRGQQVTLSCSPISGHRSVSWYQQTPGQGLQFLFEYFSETQRNKGNFPGRFSGRQFSNSRSEMNVSTLELGDSALYLCASSLASSTDTQYFGPGTRLTVL.

Written as DNA, the CDR3 is TGTGCCAGCAGCGGGGGACATAGGAACACTGAAGCTTTCTTT. Protein sequence: CASSGGHRNTEAFF. The chain employs TRBV5-6 and TRBJ1-1; tentative D call: TRBD1 (6 bases). The CDR3 runs to 14 residues. CDR1 SGHDT and CDR2 YYEEEE come from the germline V gene. V dropped 4 bases and J dropped 1 base, with 11 bases sitting between them.

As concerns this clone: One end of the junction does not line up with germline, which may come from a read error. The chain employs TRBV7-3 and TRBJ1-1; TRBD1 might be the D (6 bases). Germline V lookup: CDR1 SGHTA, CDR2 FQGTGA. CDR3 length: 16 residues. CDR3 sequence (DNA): TGTGCCAGCAGTTTAACCAGGGGATTGGTTACCACTGAAGCTTTCTTT. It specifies CASSLTRGLVTTEAFF.

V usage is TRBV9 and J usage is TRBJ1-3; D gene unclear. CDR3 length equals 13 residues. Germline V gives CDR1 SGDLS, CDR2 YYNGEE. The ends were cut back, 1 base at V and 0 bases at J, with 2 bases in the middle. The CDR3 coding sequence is TGTGCCAGCAGCGTACTCTCTGGAAACACCATATATTTT. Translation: CASSVLSGNTIYF.

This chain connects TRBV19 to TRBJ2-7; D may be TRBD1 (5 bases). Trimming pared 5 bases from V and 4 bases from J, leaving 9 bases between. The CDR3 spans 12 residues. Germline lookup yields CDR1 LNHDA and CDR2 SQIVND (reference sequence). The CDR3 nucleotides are TGTGCCAGTAGTCATACAGGTTACGAGCAGTACTTC. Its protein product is CASSHTGYEQYF.

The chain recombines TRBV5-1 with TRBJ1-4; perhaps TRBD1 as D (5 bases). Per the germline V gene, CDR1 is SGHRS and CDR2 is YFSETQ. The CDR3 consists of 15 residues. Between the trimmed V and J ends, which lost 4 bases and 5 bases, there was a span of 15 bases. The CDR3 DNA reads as TGCGCCAGCAGCAAGGGAGACAGTCTCAATGAAAAACTGTTTTTT. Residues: CASSKGDSLNEKLFF.

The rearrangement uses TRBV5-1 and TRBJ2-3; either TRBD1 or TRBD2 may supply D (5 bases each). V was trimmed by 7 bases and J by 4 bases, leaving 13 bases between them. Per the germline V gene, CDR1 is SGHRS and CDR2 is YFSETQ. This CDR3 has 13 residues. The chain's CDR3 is CASFDTGPDTQYF. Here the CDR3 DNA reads TGCGCCAGCTTCGACACGGGACCAGATACGCAGTATTTT.

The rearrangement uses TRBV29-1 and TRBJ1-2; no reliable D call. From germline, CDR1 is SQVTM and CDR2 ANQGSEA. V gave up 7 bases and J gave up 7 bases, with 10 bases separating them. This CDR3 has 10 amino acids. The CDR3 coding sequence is TGCAGCGCCGGTGAGCCTGGCTACACCTTC. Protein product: CSAGEPGYTF.

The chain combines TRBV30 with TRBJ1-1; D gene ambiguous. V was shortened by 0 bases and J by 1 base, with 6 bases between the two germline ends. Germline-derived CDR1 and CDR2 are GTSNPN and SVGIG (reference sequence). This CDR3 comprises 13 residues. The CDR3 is CAWSVRGNTEAFF. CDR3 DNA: TGTGCCTGGAGTGTACGAGGGAACACTGAAGCTTTCTTT.

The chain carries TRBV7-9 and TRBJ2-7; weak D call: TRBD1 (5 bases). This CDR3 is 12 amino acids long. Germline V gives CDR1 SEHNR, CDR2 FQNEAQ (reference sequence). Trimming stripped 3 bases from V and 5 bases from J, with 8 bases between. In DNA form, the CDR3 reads TGTGCCAGCAGCTTTTTCAGGGACGAGCAGTACTTC. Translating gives CASSFFRDEQYF.

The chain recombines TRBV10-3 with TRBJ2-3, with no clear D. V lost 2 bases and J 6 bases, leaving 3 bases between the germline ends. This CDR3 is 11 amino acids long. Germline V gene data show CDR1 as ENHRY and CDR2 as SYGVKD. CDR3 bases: TGTGCCATCAGTGAGAGGGATACGCAGTATTTT. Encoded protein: CAISERDTQYF.

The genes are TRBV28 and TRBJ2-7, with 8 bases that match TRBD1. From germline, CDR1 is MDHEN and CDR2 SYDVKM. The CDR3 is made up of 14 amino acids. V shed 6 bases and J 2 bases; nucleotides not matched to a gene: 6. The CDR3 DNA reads TGTGCCAGCAGAAGGACAGGGAAGGCCTACGAGCAGTACTTC. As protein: CASRRTGKAYEQYF.

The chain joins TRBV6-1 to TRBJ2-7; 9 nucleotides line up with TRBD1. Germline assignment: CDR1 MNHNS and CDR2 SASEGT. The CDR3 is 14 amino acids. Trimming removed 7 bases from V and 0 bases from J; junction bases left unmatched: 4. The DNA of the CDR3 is TGTGCCAGCACCGGGACAGGGAGCTCCTACGAGCAGTACTTC. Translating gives CASTGTGSSYEQYF.

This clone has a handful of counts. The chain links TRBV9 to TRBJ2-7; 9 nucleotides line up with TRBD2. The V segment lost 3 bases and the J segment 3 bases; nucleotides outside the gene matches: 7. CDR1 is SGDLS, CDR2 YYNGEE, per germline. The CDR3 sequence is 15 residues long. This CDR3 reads CASSGGGGQIYEQYF. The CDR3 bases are TGTGCCAGCAGCGGCGGGGGGGGACAGATCTACGAGCAGTACTTC. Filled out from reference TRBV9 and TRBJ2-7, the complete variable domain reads DSGVTQTPKHLITATGQRVTLRCSPRSGDLSVYWYQQSLDQGLQFLIQYYNGEERAKGNILERFSAQQFPDLHSELNLSSLELGDSALYFCASSGGGGQIYEQYFGPGTRLTVT.

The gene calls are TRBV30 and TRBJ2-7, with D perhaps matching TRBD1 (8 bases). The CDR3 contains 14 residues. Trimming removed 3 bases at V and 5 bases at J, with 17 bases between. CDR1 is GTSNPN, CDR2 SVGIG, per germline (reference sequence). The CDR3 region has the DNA TGTGCCTGGAGGGTGACAGGGGAGGGAAACGAGCAGTACTTC. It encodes CAWRVTGEGNEQYF.

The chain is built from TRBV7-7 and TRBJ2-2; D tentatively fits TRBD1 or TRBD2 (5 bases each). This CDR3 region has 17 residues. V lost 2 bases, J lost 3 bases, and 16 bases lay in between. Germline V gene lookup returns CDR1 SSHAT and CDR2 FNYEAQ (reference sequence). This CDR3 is CASSLSPRGVYTGELFF. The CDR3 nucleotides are TGTGCCAGCAGCTTATCTCCCCGGGGCGTATACACCGGGGAGCTGTTTTTT.